The 16 T cell receptor beta chains below come from one sample, sequenced in a study of blood T cell repertoires in COVID-19. Libraries were prepared by immunoSEQ multiplex PCR; TCRdb keeps only in-frame clonotypes and omits some of them. The table lists about 230,000 clones, around 84% of them singletons. Sequences were obtained from peripheral blood. The receptors here all came from a man between 50 and 59 years old with COVID-19, enrolled during active disease.

This clone was detected only once. This rearrangement joins TRBV11-2 to TRBJ2-2; 7 positions agree with TRBD2. CDR1 and CDR2 from the germline V gene are SGHAT and FQNNGV. V was pared by 1 base and J by 6 bases, with 5 bases of the junction left unmatched. The CDR3 runs 15 residues. This CDR3 reads CASSLGGRRSGELFF. DNA for the CDR3: TGTGCCAGCAGCTTAGGCGGGAGAAGGTCCGGGGAGCTGTTTTTT.

The chain uses TRBV3-1 (or the pseudogene TRBV3-2) and TRBJ1-1; D is unresolved. CDR1 is LGHDT, CDR2 YNNKEL, per germline (reference sequence). V was clipped by 0 bases and J by 8 bases, with 16 bases between them. This CDR3 is 15 amino acids long. The CDR3 sequence is CASSQDLGGDLEAFF. In nucleotides, the CDR3 is TGTGCCAGCAGCCAAGATCTTGGAGGAGACCTAGAAGCTTTCTTT.

The chain carries TRBV7-8 and TRBJ2-2; unclear D gene. The CDR3 length is 13 residues. Germline CDR1 SGHVS, CDR2 FQNEAQ. V was pared by 5 bases and J by 2 bases, with 6 bases between. CDR3 sequence (DNA): TGTGCCAGCAGCCCCCTTAACACCGGGGAGCTGTTTTTT. Translating it yields CASSPLNTGELFF.

This clone was seen only once. V is TRBV19 and J is TRBJ2-7, with 9 bases that match TRBD1. Germline CDR1 LNHDA, CDR2 SQIVND (reference sequence). V lost 5 bases, J lost 5 bases, and 7 bases stayed unmatched. The CDR3 runs to 14 residues. CDR3 residues: CASSGDRESHEQYF. CDR3 nucleotide sequence: TGTGCCAGTAGTGGGGACAGGGAGTCCCACGAGCAGTACTTC.

J is TRBJ1-2 and V is TRBV6-5, with a weak D call TRBD1 (5 bases). Germline CDR1 is MNHEY and CDR2 is SVGAGI. With 7 bases removed from V and 8 bases from J, the gap between germline ends came to 17 bases. The CDR3 spans 13 residues. The CDR3 sequence: CASMPRGEGGYTF. The CDR3 DNA reads TGTGCCAGCATGCCCAGAGGGGAGGGAGGCTACACCTTC.

The genes are TRBV30 and TRBJ1-5, with TRBD1 identical over 7 bases. The trim removed 3 bases at V and 6 bases at J, leaving 11 bases unmatched. This CDR3 spans 15 amino acids. The germline V gene has CDR1 GTSNPN and CDR2 SVGIG (reference sequence). In nucleotides, the CDR3 is TGTGCCTGGAGCCACAGGGGAAACTCTGGTCAGCCCCAGCATTTT. Its translation is CAWSHRGNSGQPQHF.

The count of this clone is one. The rearrangement links TRBV9 to TRBJ2-1; 9 bases agree with TRBD1. The CDR3 contains 15 residues. Germline CDR1 is SGDLS and CDR2 is YYNGEE. With V trimmed by 0 bases and J by 5 bases, 3 bases remained unmatched. The CDR3 here is CASSVGGTGNNEQFF. The CDR3 coding sequence is TGTGCCAGCAGCGTAGGGGGGACAGGGAACAATGAGCAGTTCTTC.

The chain carries TRBV4-2 and TRBJ2-1; TRBD2 matches 8 bases. There are 16 residues in the CDR3. Trimming at V came to 5 bases and at J to 7 bases, leaving 13 bases not matched to a gene. Germline lookup yields CDR1 LGHNA and CDR2 YNFKEQ. The CDR3 sequence: CASSTGRGGGMNEQFF. CDR3 DNA sequence: TGTGCCAGCAGCACCGGGAGGGGCGGGGGCATGAATGAGCAGTTCTTC.

The chain links TRBV27 to TRBJ2-7; 7 bases line up with TRBD1. The trim removed 6 bases at V and 5 bases at J, leaving 7 bases unmatched. Per the germline V gene, CDR1 is MNHEY and CDR2 is SMNVEV (reference sequence). This CDR3 comprises 13 residues. Here the CDR3 DNA reads TGTGCCAGCAGCCGACAGGGTTACCACGAGCAGTACTTC. Its translation is CASSRQGYHEQYF.

This clone was recorded once. This chain links TRBV30 with TRBJ2-1, with D uncertain. CDR3 length: 12 amino acids. V lost 1 base and J lost 4, with 5 bases in between. The germline V gene encodes CDR1 GTSNPN and CDR2 SVGIG (reference sequence). In nucleotides, the CDR3 is TGTGCCTGGAGTGGCAGATACAATGAGCAGTTCTTC. Translation: CAWSGRYNEQFF.

In this sample, this clone turned up many times. V is TRBV19 and J is TRBJ1-5, with 9 positions matching TRBD1. Germline CDR1 is LNHDA and CDR2 is SQIVND (reference sequence). The CDR3 length is 15 residues. The junction had 10 bases not matched to a gene; V was cut back by 7 bases and J by 6 bases. The CDR3 is CASTPDRQGVQPQHF. The CDR3 bases are TGTGCCAGTACCCCGGACCGACAGGGGGTTCAGCCCCAGCATTTT.

CDR3: CASVGGAGGDWNYGYTF. The CDR3 nucleotides read TGTGCTAGTGTTGGTGGGGCAGGGGGCGATTGGAACTATGGCTACACCTTC. The rearrangement joins TRBV12-5 to TRBJ1-2; 8 bases align to TRBD1. Per the germline V gene, CDR1 is LGHNT and CDR2 is FRNRAP. This CDR3 is 17 amino acids long. Losses at the gene ends were 7 bases for V and 2 bases for J; bases not matched to a gene: 15. Together with reference TRBV12-5 and TRBJ1-2, the CDR3 gives the full variable domain: DARVTQTPRHKVTEMGQEVTMRCQPILGHNTVFWYRQTMMQGLELLAYFRNRAPLDDSGMPKDRFSAEMPDATLATLKIQPSEPRDSAVYFCASVGGAGGDWNYGYTFGSGTRLTVV.

The chain combines TRBV6-5 with TRBJ1-5, with 7 nucleotides matching TRBD1. This CDR3 region has 15 residues. J was trimmed by 2 bases and V by 5 bases; bases with no gene match: 6. Germline lookup yields CDR1 MNHEY and CDR2 SVGAGI. CDR3 in amino acids: CASSPRGTGNQPQHF. CDR3 coding DNA: TGTGCCAGCAGTCCCCGAGGGACAGGCAATCAGCCCCAGCATTTT.

The chain joins TRBV15 to TRBJ1-6; D may be TRBD1 (5 bases). This CDR3 is 17 amino acids long. Looked up from germline, CDR1 is LNHNV and CDR2 is YYDKDF (reference sequence). V lost 0 bases and J lost 2, with 11 bases in between. The CDR3 spells CATSRDRPGTYNSPLHF. The DNA for the CDR3 is TGTGCCACCAGCAGAGATAGGCCAGGGACCTATAATTCACCCCTCCACTTT.

The J gene is TRBJ1-5, the V gene TRBV6-2 or TRBV6-3; the D gene is possibly TRBD1 (5 bases). This CDR3 contains 18 residues. Deletions cut 0 bases from V and 1 base from J, with 16 bases between. Germline CDR1 and CDR2: MNHEY and SVGEGT. CDR3 DNA sequence: TGTGCCAGCAGTTACTCACTACGGCAGGGAAAGAGCAATCAGCCCCAGCATTTT. It codes for CASSYSLRQGKSNQPQHF.

The rearrangement joins TRBV27 to TRBJ2-7, with D tentatively TRBD1 (6 bases). Germline values: CDR1 MNHEY, CDR2 SMNVEV (reference sequence). The CDR3 is 13 amino acids. The germline V and J ends were trimmed by 6 bases and 7 bases, with 16 bases remaining between them. The CDR3 sequence is CASRLNRDTEQYF. In DNA form, the CDR3 reads TGTGCCAGCAGACTGAACAGGGACACGGAGCAGTACTTC.